This TCR beta chain was recorded in a study of blood T cell repertoires in COVID-19. About the study: Acute and convalescent COVID-19 specimens originated in the United States, Italy and Spain. PBMCs, B-cell-depleted T cells, or T cells were the source of the cDNA or gDNA that made up the material.

In the original processing: Estimation of nucleated cell counts relied on the amplification of reference gene primers. TCRdb's copy holds only in-frame clones and misses some; the assay was immunoSEQ multiplex PCR. V, J and clone size derive from that table, while D and trimming were established from the DNA sequence. This sample carries 250,000 to 350,000 clones, roughly 90% of them seen once, and the ten largest clones take roughly 4.1%. The germline CDR1 and CDR2 sequences are LNHDA and SQIVND (reference sequence). The J segment lost 5 bases and the V segment lost 5 bases, leaving 9 bases of the junction unmatched. This CDR3 region has 16 residues.

The material sequenced was peripheral blood. The chain carries TRBV19 and TRBJ2-7; TRBD2 agrees at 13 bases. This clonotype was obtained from a woman between 50 and 59 years old with active or convalescent COVID-19. The DNA of the CDR3 is TGTGCCAGTAGTCCTCGGACTAGCGGGAGTAGGGACGAGCAGTACTTC. This gives the protein CASSPRTSGSRDEQYF.